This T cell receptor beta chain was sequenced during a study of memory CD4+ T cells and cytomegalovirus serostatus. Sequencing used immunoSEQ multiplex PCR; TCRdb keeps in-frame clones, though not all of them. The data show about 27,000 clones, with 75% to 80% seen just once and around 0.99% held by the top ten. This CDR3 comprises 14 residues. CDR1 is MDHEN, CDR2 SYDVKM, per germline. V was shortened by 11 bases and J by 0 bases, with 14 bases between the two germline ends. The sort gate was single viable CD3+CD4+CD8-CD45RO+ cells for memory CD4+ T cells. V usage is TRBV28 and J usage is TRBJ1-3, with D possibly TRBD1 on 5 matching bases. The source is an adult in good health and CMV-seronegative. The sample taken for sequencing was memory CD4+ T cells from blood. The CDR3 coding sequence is TGTGCCGGGCACGGTGGGACCTCTGGAAACACCATATATTTT. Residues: CAGHGGTSGNTIYF.